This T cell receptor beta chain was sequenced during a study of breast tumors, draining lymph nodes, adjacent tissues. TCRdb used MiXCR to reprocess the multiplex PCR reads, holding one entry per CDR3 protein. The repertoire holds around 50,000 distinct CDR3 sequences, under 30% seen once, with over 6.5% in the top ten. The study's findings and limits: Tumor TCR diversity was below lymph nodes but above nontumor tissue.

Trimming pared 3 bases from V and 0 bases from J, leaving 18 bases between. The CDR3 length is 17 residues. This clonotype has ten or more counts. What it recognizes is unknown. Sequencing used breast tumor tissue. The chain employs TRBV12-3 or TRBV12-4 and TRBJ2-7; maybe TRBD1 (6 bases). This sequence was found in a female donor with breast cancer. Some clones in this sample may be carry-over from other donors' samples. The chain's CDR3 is CASSFTQLDRTSYEQYF. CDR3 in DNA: TGTGCCAGCAGTTTCACCCAGCTCGACAGGACCTCCTACGAGCAGTACTTC.